The sequence of this TCR beta chain was determined in a study of cytomegalovirus exposure and HLA in healthy donors. Whole-study results and caveats: Altogether, 160 or so TCR beta chains were recorded as cytomegalovirus-associated.

The assay was immunoSEQ multiplex PCR, and TCRdb's table has in-frame clones only and misses some. Of 55,000 to 65,000 clones listed, over 85% are singletons. Germline V gene data show CDR1 as SGHTA and CDR2 as FQGNSA. The CDR3 loop spans 15 amino acids. The trim removed 1 base at V and 5 bases at J, leaving 5 bases unmatched. In the case of this clone: The target antigen is unknown.

The V call is TRBV7-2, the J call TRBJ2-7; 10 positions match TRBD2. The source is a man younger than 35 in good health and CMV-seronegative. Input material: PBMCs. The CDR3 sequence: CASSLGLAGAHEQYF. As DNA, the CDR3 is TGTGCCAGCAGCTTAGGGCTAGCGGGAGCCCACGAGCAGTACTTC.